This T cell receptor (beta chain) emerged from a study of shared clonotypes between healthy human individuals. Study results and limitations: Non-shared clonotypes displayed generation probabilities falling below those of clonotypes present in all four donors. Naive subsets typically showed greater estimated richness than memory subsets.

Naive CD8 cells lacked CD45RO, underwent positive selection for CCR7 and left out terminally differentiated effector memory CD45RA+ cells. The CDR3 contains 15 residues. The junction had 8 bases not matched to a gene; V was cut back by 5 bases and J by 5 bases. CDR1 is LNHDA, CDR2 SQIVND, per germline (reference sequence). With respect to this clone: Its antigen is unknown.

The assay was immunoSEQ multiplex PCR, and TCRdb's table has in-frame clones only and misses some. The sample records hundreds of thousands of clones, about 95% being singletons. The sample comprised naive CD8+ T cells sorted from blood. The TCR was taken from a woman aged 25 to 39 in good health. The chain recombines TRBV19 with TRBJ1-2, with 10 positions matching TRBD1. In DNA form, the CDR3 reads TGTGCCAGTAGTCCAAGGACAGGGGGTGGATATGGCTACACCTTC. It yields the protein CASSPRTGGGYGYTF.